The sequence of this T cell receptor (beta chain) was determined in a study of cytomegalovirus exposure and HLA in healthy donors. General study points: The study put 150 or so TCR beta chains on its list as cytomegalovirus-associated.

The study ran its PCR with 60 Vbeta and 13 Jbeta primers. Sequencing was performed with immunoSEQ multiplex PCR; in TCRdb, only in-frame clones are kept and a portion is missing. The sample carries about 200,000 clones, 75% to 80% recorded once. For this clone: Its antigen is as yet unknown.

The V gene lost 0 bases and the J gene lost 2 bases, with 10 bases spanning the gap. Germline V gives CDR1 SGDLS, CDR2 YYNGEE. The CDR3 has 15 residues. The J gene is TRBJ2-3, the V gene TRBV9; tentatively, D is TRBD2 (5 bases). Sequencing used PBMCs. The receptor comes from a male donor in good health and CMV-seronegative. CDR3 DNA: TGTGCCAGCAGCGTAGAAGGCCGGGACACAGATACGCAGTATTTT. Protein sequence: CASSVEGRDTDTQYF.